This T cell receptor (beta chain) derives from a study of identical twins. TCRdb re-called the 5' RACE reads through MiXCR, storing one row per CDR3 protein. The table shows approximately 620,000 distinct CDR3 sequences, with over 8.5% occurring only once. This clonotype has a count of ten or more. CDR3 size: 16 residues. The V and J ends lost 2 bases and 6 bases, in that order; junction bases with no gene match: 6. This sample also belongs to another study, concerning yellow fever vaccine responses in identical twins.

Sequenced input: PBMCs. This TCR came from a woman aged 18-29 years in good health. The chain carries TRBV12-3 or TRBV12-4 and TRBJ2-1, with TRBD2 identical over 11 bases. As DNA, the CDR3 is TGTGCCAGCAGTTTATTTTCGGGACTAGCGGCCAATGAGCAGTTCTTC. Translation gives CASSLFSGLAANEQFF.